The present T cell receptor (beta chain) was sequenced within a study of OX40 agonist ivuxolimab in advanced cancers. Study information: Eligibility admitted prior anti-PD-1, anti-PD-L1 or anti-CTLA-4 therapy; 30% to 40% had some.

Libraries were prepared by immunoSEQ multiplex PCR; TCRdb keeps only in-frame clonotypes and omits some of them. This sample has under 90,000 clones, with around 86% found just once. Study-level points and caveats: Some nonresponders additionally presented with little normalized T-cell clonal expansion. The study found that CD8+ T cells averaged more expanded clones than CD4+.

V lost 5 bases to trimming and J lost 1 base; unmatched junction nucleotides: 4. CDR3 size: 15 residues. Germline-derived CDR1 and CDR2 are MNHNY and SVGAGI (reference sequence). With respect to this clone: The antigen remains undetermined.

The rearrangement uses TRBV6-6 and TRBJ2-5; 10 nucleotides match TRBD1. The sequence came from an adult with an advanced solid tumor such as melanoma, head and neck, liver or kidney cancer. This specimen consisted of CD4+ or CD8+ T cells sorted from blood, obtained in a trial of the OX40 agonist ivuxolimab. The CDR3 region is CASSGGTGVQETQYF. CDR3 coding DNA: TGTGCCAGCAGTGGGGGGACAGGGGTCCAAGAGACCCAGTACTTC.